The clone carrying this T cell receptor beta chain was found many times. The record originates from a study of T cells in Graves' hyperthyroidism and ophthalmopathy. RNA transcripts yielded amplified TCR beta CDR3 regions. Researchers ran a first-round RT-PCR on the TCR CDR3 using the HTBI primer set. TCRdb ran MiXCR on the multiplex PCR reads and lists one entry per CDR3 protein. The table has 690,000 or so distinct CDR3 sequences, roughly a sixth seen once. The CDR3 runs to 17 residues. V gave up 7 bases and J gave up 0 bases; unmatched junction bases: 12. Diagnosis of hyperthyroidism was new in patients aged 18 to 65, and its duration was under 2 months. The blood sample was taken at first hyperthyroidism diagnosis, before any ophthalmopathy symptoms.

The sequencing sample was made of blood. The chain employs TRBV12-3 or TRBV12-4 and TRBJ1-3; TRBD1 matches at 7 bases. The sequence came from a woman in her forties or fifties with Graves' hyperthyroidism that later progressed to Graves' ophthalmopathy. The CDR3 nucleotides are TGTGCCAGCACCTTATCGGCGGAGGGGGCCTCTGGAAACACCATATATTTT. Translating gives CASTLSAEGASGNTIYF.